The 22 T cell receptor beta chains reported below all come from one sample, sequenced in a study of regulatory T cells in long-lasting Graves disease. Construction of the TCR beta libraries employed iRepertoire HTBI primers in conjunction with Arm-PCR of CDR3 regions. TCRdb processed the multiplex PCR reads anew with MiXCR; each CDR3 protein has one entry. The table records about half a million distinct CDR3 sequences, more than 10% of them present only once. The time point is: newly diagnosed GD, antithyroid drugs for less than 3 months. The TCR library was made from RNA extracted from PBMCs. This sample was shared with a second study, whose subject was T cells in Graves' hyperthyroidism and ophthalmopathy.

The input for sequencing was peripheral blood mononuclear cells (PBMCs), taken at new diagnosis, from a patient treated with antithyroid drugs. The receptors were gathered from a woman aged 25 to 39 with Graves disease.

CDR3 sequence reads: CASSTPTCQKRIQYF. The CDR3 nucleotides read TGTGCCAGCAGTACCCCGACATGTCAAAAAAGGATTCAGTACTTC. V and J are TRBV28 and TRBJ2-4; no firm D call. V dropped 5 bases and J dropped 10 bases, with 21 bases sitting between them. Germline CDR1 reads MDHEN; CDR2 reads SYDVKM. There are 15 residues in the CDR3.

In its sample, this clonotype was seen many times. This sequence joins TRBV24-1 and TRBJ2-3; maybe TRBD1 (6 bases). Trimming took off 4 bases at V and 1 base at J, with 8 bases between the two ends. The CDR3 loop spans 14 amino acids. CDR1 and CDR2 (germline): KGHDR, SFDVKD. The CDR3 nucleotides are TGTGCCACCAGTGACCACAGGGGCACAGATACGCAGTATTTT. Its protein is CATSDHRGTDTQYF.

The chain links TRBV20-1 to TRBJ2-2, with TRBD2 matching 10 bases. The CDR3 is made up of 15 amino acids. Looked up from germline, CDR1 is DFQATT and CDR2 is SNEGSKA (reference sequence). J was trimmed by 3 bases and V by 6 bases; bases with no gene match: 7. DNA for the CDR3: TGCAGTGCGGAAGGACTAGCGGAGTACACCGGGGAGCTGTTTTTT. This sequence encodes CSAEGLAEYTGELFF.

The CDR3 sequence is CASSPGAGGNYEQYF. The CDR3, as DNA: TGTGCCAGCAGCCCTGGGGCTGGCGGGAACTACGAGCAGTACTTC. V and J are TRBV11-2 and TRBJ2-7, with D possibly being TRBD2 (6 bases). The germline gives CDR1 SGHAT, CDR2 FQNNGV. This CDR3 contains 15 residues. Trimming took off 5 bases at V and 3 bases at J, with 17 bases between the two ends. The whole variable domain, remainder taken from reference TRBV11-2 and TRBJ2-7, is EAGVAQSPRYKIIEKRQSVAFWCNPISGHATLYWYQQILGQGPKLLIQFQNNGVVDDSQLPKDRFSAERLKGVDSTLKIQPAKLEDSAVYLCASSPGAGGNYEQYFGPGTRLTVT.

This clonotype was counted at least ten times. V and J are TRBV12-3 or TRBV12-4 and TRBJ2-5; 9 bases line up with TRBD2. Trimming removed 3 bases from V and 3 bases from J; junction bases left unmatched: 5. The CDR3 is made up of 15 amino acids. CDR3 nucleotides: TGTGCCAGCAGTTTCGAAGCGGGAGGAAAAGAGACCCAGTACTTC. The encoded protein is CASSFEAGGKETQYF.

The V call is TRBV29-1, the J call TRBJ1-1; no clear D gene. CDR1 is SQVTM, CDR2 ANQGSEA, per germline. The CDR3 loop spans 13 amino acids. V lost 1 base to trimming and J lost 0 bases, with 6 bases between them. CDR3 in DNA: TGCAGCGTTGAAGTAGACCTGAACACTGAAGCTTTCTTT. It yields the protein CSVEVDLNTEAFF.

This clonotype appeared many times. The chain joins TRBV7-6 to TRBJ2-7, with D possibly TRBD2 on 5 matching bases. V was shortened by 5 bases and J by 0 bases, with 8 bases between the two germline ends. Germline V gene lookup returns CDR1 SGHVS and CDR2 FNYEAQ. The length of the CDR3 is 13 residues. Written as DNA, the CDR3 is TGTGCCAGCAGCAGGACTGACTCCTACGAGCAGTACTTC. The encoded protein is CASSRTDSYEQYF.

The genes are TRBV30 and TRBJ2-1, with 13 nucleotides matching TRBD2. Germline CDR1 GTSNPN, CDR2 SVGIG (reference sequence). Unmatched junction bases numbered 4, after V lost 0 bases and J lost 8 bases. The CDR3 contains 15 residues. The CDR3 DNA reads TGTGCCTGGAGTGTAGGACTAGCGGGAGTTTATGAGCAGTTCTTC. It specifies CAWSVGLAGVYEQFF. The full variable domain, with the rest looked up from reference TRBV30 and TRBJ2-1, is SQTIHQWPATLVQPVGSPLSLECTVEGTSNPNLYWYRQAAGRGLQLLFYSVGIGQISSEVPQNLSASRPQDRQFILSSKKLLLSDSGFYLCAWSVGLAGVYEQFFGPGTRLTVL.

This clonotype was observed a few times. This chain joins TRBV9 and TRBJ2-1, with D possibly being TRBD2 (5 bases). Deletions cut 1 base from V and 0 bases from J, with 17 bases between. Germline V gene lookup returns CDR1 SGDLS and CDR2 YYNGEE. The CDR3 sequence is 18 residues long. CDR3 in DNA: TGTGCCAGCAGCGTAACTGCCGGAGCGGCGAGCTCCTACAATGAGCAGTTCTTC. Its translation is CASSVTAGAASSYNEQFF.

This clonotype was picked up a small number of times. V usage is TRBV5-1 and J usage is TRBJ2-7; D gene unclear. The CDR3 is made up of 14 amino acids. The V gene lost 4 bases and the J gene lost 6 bases, with 17 bases spanning the gap. Germline-derived CDR1 and CDR2 are SGHRS and YFSETQ. CDR3 residues: CASSDDGWVSEQYF. DNA of the CDR3: TGCGCCAGCAGCGACGACGGTTGGGTTTCCGAGCAGTACTTC.

This clonotype has more than one count but fewer than ten. The rearrangement joins TRBV4-3 to TRBJ1-2; 7 nucleotides agree with TRBD1. Germline CDR1 is LGHNA and CDR2 is YSLEER. This CDR3 is 16 amino acids long. V shed 3 bases and J 1 base; nucleotides not matched to a gene: 8. The CDR3 region has the DNA TGCGCCAGCAGCCAGTACTCGACAGGGAGTAACTATGGCTACACCTTC. Translation gives CASSQYSTGSNYGYTF.

This clonotype was observed at least ten times. The chain couples TRBV9 to TRBJ1-2; possible D gene TRBD1, 5 bases. Between the trimmed V and J ends, which lost 0 bases and 2 bases, there was a span of 8 bases. The length of the CDR3 is 14 residues. Germline CDR1 and CDR2: SGDLS and YYNGEE. CDR3 sequence reads: CASSVGRGNYGYTF. The CDR3 DNA follows: TGTGCCAGCAGCGTAGGGAGGGGAAACTATGGCTACACCTTC.

This clonotype was seen repeatedly, ten times or more. The chain links TRBV20-1 to TRBJ1-1; D ambiguous. The CDR3 has 13 residues. The germline V gene has CDR1 DFQATT and CDR2 SNEGSKA (reference sequence). V was trimmed by 2 bases and J by 1 base, leaving 8 bases between them. The DNA for the CDR3 is TGCAGTGCTAGATCTATCGGGAACACTGAAGCTTTCTTT. Translation gives CSARSIGNTEAFF.

This clonotype was seen ten or more times. This chain uses TRBV9 with TRBJ2-1; 7 positions match TRBD2. The CDR3 length is 15 residues. Germline assignment: CDR1 SGDLS and CDR2 YYNGEE. V trimming: 9 bases; J trimming: 4 bases; junction bases outside the gene matches: 13. The CDR3 region has the DNA TGTGCCACCTGGATTGGCGGGGAGGGTTACAATGAGCAGTTCTTC. Protein product: CATWIGGEGYNEQFF.

On this clonotype: One base away lies a much larger clone, so this may be a sequencing read error. This sequence joins TRBV3-1 and TRBJ2-5; 8 nucleotides match TRBD1. V was clipped by 1 base and J by 11 bases; unmatched bases: 15. The germline V gene has CDR1 LGHDT and CDR2 YNNKEL (reference sequence). This CDR3 spans 16 amino acids. The CDR3 loop reads CASSQGQGASYNEQYF. The CDR3 region has the DNA TGTGCCAGCAGCCAAGGGCAGGGGGCCTCCTACAATGAGCAGTACTTC.

This clonotype has ten or more counts. This sequence joins TRBV20-1 and TRBJ1-1; D not certain. This CDR3 spans 13 amino acids. The V gene lost 5 bases and the J gene lost 5 bases, with 15 bases spanning the gap. Looked up from germline, CDR1 is DFQATT and CDR2 is SNEGSKA (reference sequence). The CDR3 DNA sequence: TGCAGTGCTTTTCGATCCTTCGGGACTGAAGCTTTCTTT. Amino acid sequence: CSAFRSFGTEAFF.

This clonotype was counted at least ten times. The chain is built from TRBV2 and TRBJ2-6; the D gene is possibly TRBD2 (6 bases). V lost 2 bases to trimming and J lost 0 bases, with 23 bases between them. CDR3 size: 21 residues. Germline values: CDR1 SNHLY, CDR2 FYNNEI. The CDR3 protein is CASSEFRQARTGVSGANVLTF. DNA for the CDR3: TGTGCCAGCAGTGAATTTCGGCAGGCCAGAACGGGGGTCTCTGGGGCCAACGTCCTGACTTTC.

This clonotype has ten or more counts. The chain employs TRBV12-3 or TRBV12-4 and TRBJ2-1; no clear D. V dropped 6 bases and J dropped 0 bases, with 9 bases sitting between them. This CDR3 contains 14 residues. CDR3 sequence (DNA): TGTGCCAGCAGGCCCCTAGACTCCTACAATGAGCAGTTCTTC. Protein sequence: CASRPLDSYNEQFF.

This clonotype appeared many times. V is TRBV7-3 and J is TRBJ2-2, with 10 bases identical to TRBD2. The CDR3 sequence is 17 residues long. J was trimmed by 7 bases and V by 5 bases; bases with no gene match: 13. CDR1 and CDR2 from the germline V gene are SGHTA and FQGTGA. The CDR3 region has the DNA TGTGCCAGCAGCCTCAATAGCGGGAGGCACTCGGGCGGGGAGCTGTTTTTT. The encoded protein is CASSLNSGRHSGGELFF.

In this sample, this clonotype turned up many times. The chain employs TRBV11-3 and TRBJ1-1; D remains ambiguous. With 1 base removed from V and 1 base from J, the gap between germline ends came to 7 bases. The CDR3 has 14 residues. Germline-derived CDR1 and CDR2 are SGHNT and YENEEA. As DNA, the CDR3 is TGTGCCAGCAGCTTAGTCTCACAGAACACTGAAGCTTTCTTT. Its translation is CASSLVSQNTEAFF.

This clonotype has more than one count but fewer than ten. The chain is built from TRBV15 and TRBJ1-1, with 7 positions matching TRBD1. The CDR3 consists of 14 residues. J was trimmed by 3 bases and V by 6 bases; bases with no gene match: 7. The V gene's germline CDR1 is LNHNV and CDR2 YYDKDF (reference sequence). CDR3 nucleotide sequence: TGTGCCACCAGATCCAACAGGGGCGACACTGAAGCTTTCTTT. Its translation is CATRSNRGDTEAFF.

This clonotype was recorded at least ten times. V gene TRBV20-1 combines with J gene TRBJ2-2; 9 nucleotides line up with TRBD2. Looked up from germline, CDR1 is DFQATT and CDR2 is SNEGSKA (reference sequence). The CDR3 consists of 15 residues. J gave up 5 bases and V 3 bases, and 7 bases lay outside the gene matches. The CDR3 loop reads CSARRAGGRTGELFF. CDR3 DNA sequence: TGCAGTGCTAGGCGGGCGGGAGGGCGAACCGGGGAGCTGTTTTTT.